These T cell receptor beta chains were read from a single sample in a study of response to subunit inactivated influenza vaccine. Via MiXCR, TCRdb re-called the RT-PCR reads, giving one row per CDR3 protein. The data show approximately 500,000 distinct CDR3 sequences, about 15% seen once. Source: PBMCs from blood, taken about 13 days after vaccination. Receptors originate from a man aged 50-60 years who received an inactivated influenza vaccine. The CDR3 runs from the conserved cysteine through the conserved F or W. The D gene is left open where the match is weak. Size is omitted from some rows. Given values are once, few, many or a class for expanded clones.

d_call j_call v_call clone_size cdr3_nt cdr3_aa
. TRBJ1-2 TRBV28 few TGTGCCAGCATCCCGACTCCATTTGGCTATGGCTACACCTTC CASIPTPFGYGYTF
TRBD2 TRBJ2-7 TRBV6-2/TRBV6-3 few TGTGCCAGCAGTTACGCGGGGGTCGCCCTTCCCAACGAGCAGTACTTC CASSYAGVALPNEQYF
TRBD1 TRBJ1-2 TRBV7-9 few TGTGCCAGCAGCTCCATAAAGGACAGGGGGTTCTATGGCTACACCTTC CASSSIKDRGFYGYTF
. TRBJ2-5 TRBV3-1 . TGTGCCAGCAGCCGAAATGGGGGCCAAGAGACCCAGTACTTC CASSRNGGQETQYF
TRBD1 TRBJ1-5 TRBV28 few TGTGCCAGCGGTTATGGGGACAGATATCAGCCCCAGCATTTT CASGYGDRYQPQHF
. TRBJ2-1 TRBV5-5 . TGTGCCAGCAGCTTGGGGACTACTCTCTACAATGAGCAGTTCTTC CASSLGTTLYNEQFF
TRBD1 TRBJ1-4 TRBV4-2 few TGTGCCAGCAGCCAAGACCCCGGGACAGCTAATGAAAAACTGTTTTTT CASSQDPGTANEKLFF
. TRBJ2-1 TRBV6-2/TRBV6-3 . TGTGCCAGCACCCCGGCAGGGGACTTCAATGAGCAGTTCTTC CASTPAGDFNEQFF
TRBD2 TRBJ2-1 TRBV28 many TGTGCCAGCAGACCCGGAATAGCGGGAGGCAATGAGCAGTTCTTC CASRPGIAGGNEQFF
. TRBJ2-7 TRBV7-2 few TGTGCCAGCAGCGCTACGTGGTTTCCCTACGAGCAGTACTTC CASSATWFPYEQYF
TRBD1 TRBJ2-2 TRBV5-4 . TGTGCCAGCAGCACGAACAGGGGGGCGGAGGTCGGGGAGCTGTTTTTT CASSTNRGAEVGELFF
TRBD2 TRBJ2-7 TRBV5-1 many TGCGCCAGCAGCTGGACTAGCACCTACGAGCAGTACTTC CASSWTSTYEQYF
. TRBJ1-5 TRBV10-3 . TGTGCCATCAGTGAGTCGTCGCCACGTAGCAATCAGCCCCAGCATTTT CAISESSPRSNQPQHF
. TRBJ2-7 TRBV5-1 . TGCGCCAGCAGCCCGCGGGAACCCAACTACGAGCAGTACTTC CASSPREPNYEQYF
TRBD2 TRBJ2-5 TRBV10-3 once TGTGCCATCAGTGAGTCACCGGGAGGGGTCCTCGAGACCCAGTACTTC CAISESPGGVLETQYF
. TRBJ1-1 TRBV9 few TGTGCCAGCAAGGCCGCGCAGGCTGAAGCTTTCTTT CASKAAQAEAFF
. TRBJ1-2 TRBV20-1 few TGCAGTGCTAGACCCCTGCCAGCTAACTATGGCTACACCTTC CSARPLPANYGYTF
. TRBJ2-5 TRBV7-2 . TGTGCCAGCAGCTTAGTGAGGAGTCAACTGGAGACCCAGTACTTC CASSLVRSQLETQYF
. TRBJ2-1 TRBV6-2/TRBV6-3 few TGTGCCAGCAGTTACCCTTCGAGCGGGCTTGGCCCCTACAATGAGCAGTTCTTC CASSYPSSGLGPYNEQFF
TRBD2 TRBJ2-7 TRBV7-2 . TGTGCCAGCAGTCCCACCTCCGGGACTATCTACGAGCAGTACTTC CASSPTSGTIYEQYF
TRBD1 TRBJ1-2 TRBV7-9 few TGTGCCAGCAGCTTAGCAGGGGGCGGCCACTATGGCTACACCTTC CASSLAGGGHYGYTF
. TRBJ2-5 TRBV20-1 many TGCAGTGCATTCAGCGGGCAAGAGACCCAGTACTTC CSAFSGQETQYF
. TRBJ1-2 TRBV4-3 few TGCGCCAGCAGCCAAGATGGAAGTTATGGCTACACCTTC CASSQDGSYGYTF
. TRBJ2-2 TRBV25-1 . TGTGCCAGCAGTCCCCGAGGGGATGCCCCCGGGGAGCTGTTTTTT CASSPRGDAPGELFF
TRBD2 TRBJ2-6 TRBV5-5 . TGTGCCAGCAGCTGGGAGGGTTCTGGGGCCAACGTCCTGACTTTC CASSWEGSGANVLTF
TRBD1 TRBJ2-2 TRBV12-3/TRBV12-4 few TGTGCCAGCAGTTCCTCAGACAGGGTCACCGGGGAGCTGTTTTTT CASSSSDRVTGELFF
TRBD1 TRBJ2-1 TRBV5-1 many TGCGCCAGCAACCGGGACAGTTCCTACAATGAGCAGTTCTTC CASNRDSSYNEQFF
TRBD2 TRBJ2-1 TRBV9 few TGTGCCAGCAGCCAGCGGACTAGCGGGAGACCGTCCTACAATGAGCAGTTCTTC CASSQRTSGRPSYNEQFF
TRBD1 TRBJ2-3 TRBV4-3 few TGCGCCAGCAGCCAATCGGGACAGGTAGCCGCAGATACGCAGTATTTT CASSQSGQVAADTQYF
TRBD2 TRBJ2-7 TRBV24-1 few TGTGCCACCAGTGATCCGGGACTAGCGGGAGACGAGCAGTACTTC CATSDPGLAGDEQYF
. TRBJ1-5 TRBV7-2 many TGTGCCAGCAGCTCTTCCACTGCTCCTCCCCAGCATTTT CASSSSTAPPQHF
TRBD1 TRBJ1-5 TRBV6-1 . TGTGCCAGCAGTCCCCGGGACAGGGCCCGCAATCAGCCCCAGCATTTT CASSPRDRARNQPQHF
. TRBJ1-5 TRBV7-2 . TGTGCCAGCAGCGCAGTCCTAAATCAGCCCCAGCATTTT CASSAVLNQPQHF
TRBD2 TRBJ2-3 TRBV4-2 once TGTGCCAGCAGCCAAGGACAGGCAGCGGGAGGGCCATCAGATACGCAGTATTTT CASSQGQAAGGPSDTQYF
. TRBJ2-7 TRBV12-3/TRBV12-4 many TGTGCCAGCCTAGGGGGGGGCAAGTCCTACGAGCAGTACTTC CASLGGGKSYEQYF
. TRBJ2-5 TRBV15 few TGTGCCACCAGCAGAGATAGTGATGGAGAGACCCAGTACTTC CATSRDSDGETQYF
. TRBJ2-2 TRBV24-1 . TGTGCCACCAGTGATCCCGGACGCACCGGGGAGCTGTTTTTT CATSDPGRTGELFF
. TRBJ2-7 TRBV5-1 few TGCGCCAGCAGTCTCGGGGTTTACGTCTACGAGCAGTACTTC CASSLGVYVYEQYF
. TRBJ2-5 TRBV7-2 many TGTGCCAGCAGCTTAGCGCAGGGGGGCGCAGAGACCCAGTACTTC CASSLAQGGAETQYF
TRBD2 TRBJ2-7 TRBV7-2 . TGTGCCAGCAGCCTTGCTAGCGGGAGGAGCTCTGGGGAGCAGTACTTC CASSLASGRSSGEQYF
. TRBJ2-7 TRBV14 few TGTGCCAGCAGCCAAGGACGTCTAAGGTACTTC CASSQGRLRYF
. TRBJ2-7 TRBV4-2 . TGTGCCAGCAGCCAAGGGGGACCGGCCTACGAGCAGTACTTC CASSQGGPAYEQYF
TRBD1 TRBJ2-7 TRBV20-1 . TGCAGTGCTGTCCAAACGGGACAGGGAGATGACGAGCAGTACTTC CSAVQTGQGDDEQYF
TRBD2 TRBJ2-2 TRBV12-3/TRBV12-4 many TGTGCCAGCAGACCGGGACTAGCGGGCACCGGGGAGCTGTTTTTT CASRPGLAGTGELFF
TRBD1 TRBJ1-6 TRBV27 few TGTGCCAGCAGTTCCCGGGACAGGGGACGATCACCCCTCCACTTT CASSSRDRGRSPLHF